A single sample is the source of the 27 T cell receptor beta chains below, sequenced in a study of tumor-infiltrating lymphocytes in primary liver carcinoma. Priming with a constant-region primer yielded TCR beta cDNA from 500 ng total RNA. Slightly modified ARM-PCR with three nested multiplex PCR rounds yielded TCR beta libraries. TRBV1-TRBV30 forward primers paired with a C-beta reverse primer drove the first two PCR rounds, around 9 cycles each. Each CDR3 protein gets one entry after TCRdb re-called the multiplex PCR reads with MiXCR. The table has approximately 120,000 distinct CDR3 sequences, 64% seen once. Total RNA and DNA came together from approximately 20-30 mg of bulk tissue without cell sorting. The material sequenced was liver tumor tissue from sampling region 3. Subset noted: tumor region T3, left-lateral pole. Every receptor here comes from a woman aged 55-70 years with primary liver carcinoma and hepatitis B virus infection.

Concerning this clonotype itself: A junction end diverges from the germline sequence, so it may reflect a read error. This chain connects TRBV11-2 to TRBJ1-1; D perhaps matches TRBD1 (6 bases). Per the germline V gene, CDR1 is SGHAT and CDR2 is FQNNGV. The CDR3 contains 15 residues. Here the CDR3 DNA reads TGTGCCAACAGCTTAGTAGTGGCAGGGGTTAATGAAGCTTTCTTT. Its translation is CANSLVVAGVNEAFF.

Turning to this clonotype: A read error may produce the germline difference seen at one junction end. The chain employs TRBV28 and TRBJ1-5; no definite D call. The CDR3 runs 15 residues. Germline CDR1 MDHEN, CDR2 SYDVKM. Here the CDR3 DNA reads TGTGCCAGCAGCACCCATCCGTATAGCAATCTGCCCCAGCATTTT. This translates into CASSTHPYSNLPQHF. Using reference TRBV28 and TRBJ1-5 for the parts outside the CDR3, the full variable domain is DVKVTQSSRYLVKRTGEKVFLECVQDMDHENMFWYRQDPGLGLRLIYFSYDVKMKEKGDIPEGYSVSREKKERFSLILESASTNQTSMYLCASSTHPYSNLPQHFGDGTRLSIL.

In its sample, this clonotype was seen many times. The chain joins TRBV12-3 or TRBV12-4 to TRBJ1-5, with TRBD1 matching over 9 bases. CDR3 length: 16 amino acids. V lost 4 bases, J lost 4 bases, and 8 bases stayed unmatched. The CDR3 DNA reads TGTGCCAGCAGTTCGGGACAGGGCTTGGGGAATCAGCCCCAGCATTTT. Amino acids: CASSSGQGLGNQPQHF.

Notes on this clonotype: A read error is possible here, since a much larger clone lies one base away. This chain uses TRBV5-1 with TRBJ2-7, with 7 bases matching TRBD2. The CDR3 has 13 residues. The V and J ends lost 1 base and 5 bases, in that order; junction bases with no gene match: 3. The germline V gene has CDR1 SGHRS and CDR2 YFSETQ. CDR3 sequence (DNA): TGCGCCAGCAGCTTGTCAGCGGGACACGAGCAGTACTTC. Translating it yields CASSLSAGHEQYF. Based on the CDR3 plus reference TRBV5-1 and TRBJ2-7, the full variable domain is KAGVTQTPRYLIKTRGQQVTLSCSPISGHRSVSWYQQTPGQGLQFLFEYFSETQRNKGNFPGRFSGRQFSNSRSEMNVSTLELGDSALYLCASSLSAGHEQYFGPGTRLTVT.

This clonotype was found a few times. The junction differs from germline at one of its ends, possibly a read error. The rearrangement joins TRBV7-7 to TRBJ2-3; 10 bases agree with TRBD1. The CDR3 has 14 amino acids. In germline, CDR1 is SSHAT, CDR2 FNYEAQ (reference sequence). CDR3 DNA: TGTGCTAGCAGCAGGGACAGGGGAGCAGATACGCAGTATTTT. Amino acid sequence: CASSRDRGADTQYF.

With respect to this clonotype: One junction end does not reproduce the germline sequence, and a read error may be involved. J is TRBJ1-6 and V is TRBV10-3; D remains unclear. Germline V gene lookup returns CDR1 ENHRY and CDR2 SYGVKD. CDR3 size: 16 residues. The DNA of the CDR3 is TGTGCCATCAGTGAGTCCAACATAGGGTCGGGCTCACCTCTCCACTTT. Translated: CAISESNIGSGSPLHF.

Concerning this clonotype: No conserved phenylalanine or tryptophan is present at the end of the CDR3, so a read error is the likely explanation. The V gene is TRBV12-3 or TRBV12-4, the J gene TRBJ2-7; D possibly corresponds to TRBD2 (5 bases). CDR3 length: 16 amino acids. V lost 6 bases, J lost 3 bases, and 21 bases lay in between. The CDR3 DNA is TGTGCCAGCAGAGCCCAATCCGGGATAAAATACTACGAGCAGTACTCC. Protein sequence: CASRAQSGIKYYEQYS.

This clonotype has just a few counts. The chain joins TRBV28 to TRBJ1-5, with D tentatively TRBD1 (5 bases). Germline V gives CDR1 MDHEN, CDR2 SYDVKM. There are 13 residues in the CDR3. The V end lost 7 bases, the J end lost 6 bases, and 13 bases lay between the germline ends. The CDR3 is CASTLWGFQPQHF. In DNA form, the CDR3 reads TGTGCCAGCACCCTCTGGGGCTTTCAGCCCCAGCATTTT.

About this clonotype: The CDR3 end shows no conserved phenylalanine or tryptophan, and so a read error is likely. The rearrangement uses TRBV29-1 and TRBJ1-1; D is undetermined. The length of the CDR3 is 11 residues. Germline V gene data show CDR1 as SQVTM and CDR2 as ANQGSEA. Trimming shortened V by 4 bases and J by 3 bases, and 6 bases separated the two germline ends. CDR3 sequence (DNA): TGCAGCGTTGGGGAACACACTGAAGCTTTCTTA. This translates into CSVGEHTEAFL.

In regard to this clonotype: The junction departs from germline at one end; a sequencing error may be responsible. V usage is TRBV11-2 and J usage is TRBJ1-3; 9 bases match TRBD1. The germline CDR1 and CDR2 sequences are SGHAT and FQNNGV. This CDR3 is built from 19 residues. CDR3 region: CANSSRPDRGAYSGSTMYF. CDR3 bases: TGTGCCAACAGCTCACGCCCGGACAGGGGAGCGTACTCTGGAAGCACCATGTATTTT. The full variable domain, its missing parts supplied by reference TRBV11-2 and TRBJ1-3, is EAGVAQSPRYKIIEKRQSVAFWCNPISGHATLYWYQQILGQGPKLLIQFQNNGVVDDSQLPKDRFSAERLKGVDSTLKIQPAKLEDSAVYLCANSSRPDRGAYSGSTMYFGEGSWLTVV.

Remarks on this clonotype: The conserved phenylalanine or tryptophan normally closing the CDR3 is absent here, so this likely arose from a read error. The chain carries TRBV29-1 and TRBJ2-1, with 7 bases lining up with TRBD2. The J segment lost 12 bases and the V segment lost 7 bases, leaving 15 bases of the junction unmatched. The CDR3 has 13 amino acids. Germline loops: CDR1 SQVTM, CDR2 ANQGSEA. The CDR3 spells CSASLASGGGQFS. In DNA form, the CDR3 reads TGCAGCGCCTCGCTAGCGTCAGGCGGGGGGCAGTTCTCC.

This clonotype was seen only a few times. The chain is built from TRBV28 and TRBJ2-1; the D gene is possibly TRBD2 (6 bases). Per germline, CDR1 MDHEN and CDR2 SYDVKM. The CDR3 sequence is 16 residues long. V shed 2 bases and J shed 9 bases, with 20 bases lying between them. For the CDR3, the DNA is TGTGCCAGCAGTTTAGAGGCCGGGACTCTGCGGGGTGAGCAGTTCTTC. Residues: CASSLEAGTLRGEQFF.

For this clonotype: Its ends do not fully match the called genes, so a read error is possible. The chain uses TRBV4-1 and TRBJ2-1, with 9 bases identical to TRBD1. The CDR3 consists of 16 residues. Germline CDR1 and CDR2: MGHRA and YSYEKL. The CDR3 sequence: CASSQWTGEIRNEQSF. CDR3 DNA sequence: TGCGCCAGCAGCCAATGGACAGGGGAGATACGCAATGAGCAGTCCTTC.

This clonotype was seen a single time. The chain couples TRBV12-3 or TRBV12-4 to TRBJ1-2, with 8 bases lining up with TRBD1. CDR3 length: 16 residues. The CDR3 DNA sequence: TGTGCTAACAGTTTAGCGATGCAGGGGGCGAGGAATGGCTACACCTTC. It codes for CANSLAMQGARNGYTF.

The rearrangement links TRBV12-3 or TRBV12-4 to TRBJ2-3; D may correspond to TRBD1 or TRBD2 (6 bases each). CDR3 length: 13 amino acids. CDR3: CVSRGDATDTQYF. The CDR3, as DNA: TGTGTCAGTAGGGGGGACGCCACAGATACGCAGTATTTT.

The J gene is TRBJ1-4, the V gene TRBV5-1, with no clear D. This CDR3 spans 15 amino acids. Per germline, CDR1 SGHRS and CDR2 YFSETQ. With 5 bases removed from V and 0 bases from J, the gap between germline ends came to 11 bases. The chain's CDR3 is CASRTLGSTNEKLFF. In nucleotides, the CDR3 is TGCGCCAGCAGGACCTTGGGGTCAACTAATGAAAAACTGTTTTTT.

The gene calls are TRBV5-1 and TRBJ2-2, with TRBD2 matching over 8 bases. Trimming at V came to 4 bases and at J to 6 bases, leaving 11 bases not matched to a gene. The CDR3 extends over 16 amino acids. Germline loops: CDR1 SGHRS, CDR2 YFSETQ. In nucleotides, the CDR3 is TGCGCCAGCAGCCCGCGGTTATCGGGGGGGCCCGGGGAGCTGTTTTTT. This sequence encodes CASSPRLSGGPGELFF.

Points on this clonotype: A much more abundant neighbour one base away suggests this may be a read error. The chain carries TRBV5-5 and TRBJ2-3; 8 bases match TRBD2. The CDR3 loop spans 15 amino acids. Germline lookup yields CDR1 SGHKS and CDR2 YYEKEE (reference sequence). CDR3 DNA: TGTGTCAGCAGCGGGGGACCCGTAGGCACAGATACGCAGTATTTT. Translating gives CVSSGGPVGTDTQYF.

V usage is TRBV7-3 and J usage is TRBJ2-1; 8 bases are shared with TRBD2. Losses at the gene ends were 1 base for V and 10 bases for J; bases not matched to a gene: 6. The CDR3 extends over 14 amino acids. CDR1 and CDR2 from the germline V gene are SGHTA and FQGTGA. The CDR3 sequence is CASSLRARGDEQFF. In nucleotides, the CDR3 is TGTGCCAGCAGCTTAAGGGCGCGGGGGGACGAGCAGTTCTTC.

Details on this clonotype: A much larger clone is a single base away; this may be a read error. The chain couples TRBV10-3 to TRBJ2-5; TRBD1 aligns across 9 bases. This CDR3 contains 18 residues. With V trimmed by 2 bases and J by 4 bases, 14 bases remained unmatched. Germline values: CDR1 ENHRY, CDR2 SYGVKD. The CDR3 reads CAISEPEPGQGFGETQYF. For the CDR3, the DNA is TGTGCCATCAGTGAGCCGGAACCGGGACAGGGCTTCGGAGAGACCCAGTACTTC.

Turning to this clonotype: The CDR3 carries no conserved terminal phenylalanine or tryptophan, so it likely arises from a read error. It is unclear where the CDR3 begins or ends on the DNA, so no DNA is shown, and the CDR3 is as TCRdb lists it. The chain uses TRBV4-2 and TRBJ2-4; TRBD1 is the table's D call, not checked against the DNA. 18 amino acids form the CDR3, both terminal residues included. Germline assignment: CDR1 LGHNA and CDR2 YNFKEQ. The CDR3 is CASSQSYTTGTAKNIQCL.

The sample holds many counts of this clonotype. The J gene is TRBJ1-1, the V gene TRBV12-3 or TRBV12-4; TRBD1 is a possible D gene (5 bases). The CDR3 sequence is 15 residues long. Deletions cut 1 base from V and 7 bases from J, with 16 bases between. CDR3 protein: CASSLGGRRHREAFF. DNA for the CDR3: TGTGCCAGCAGTTTAGGGGGGAGGAGACACCGTGAAGCTTTCTTT.

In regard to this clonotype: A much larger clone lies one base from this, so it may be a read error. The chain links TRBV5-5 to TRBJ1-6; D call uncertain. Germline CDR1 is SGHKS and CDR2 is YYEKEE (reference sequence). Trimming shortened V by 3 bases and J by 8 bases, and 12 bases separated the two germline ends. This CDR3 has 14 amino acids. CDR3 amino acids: CASSSRFNYSPLHF. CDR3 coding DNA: TGTGCCAGCAGCTCTCGCTTTAATTATTCACCCCTCCACTTT.

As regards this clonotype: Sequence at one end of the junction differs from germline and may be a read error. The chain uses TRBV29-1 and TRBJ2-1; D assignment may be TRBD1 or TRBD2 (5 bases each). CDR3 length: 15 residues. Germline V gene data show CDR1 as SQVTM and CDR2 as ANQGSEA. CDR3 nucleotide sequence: TGCAGTGTTGATGGAGAGGGGACCTCCTACAATGAGCAGTTCTTC. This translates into CSVDGEGTSYNEQFF.

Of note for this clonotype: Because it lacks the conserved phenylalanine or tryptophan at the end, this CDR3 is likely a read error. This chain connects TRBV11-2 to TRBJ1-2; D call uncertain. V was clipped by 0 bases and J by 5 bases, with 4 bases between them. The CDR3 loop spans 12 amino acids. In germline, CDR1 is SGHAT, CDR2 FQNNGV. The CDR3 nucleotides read TGTGCCAGCAGCTTAGAGATGTATGGCTACACCATC. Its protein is CASSLEMYGYTI.

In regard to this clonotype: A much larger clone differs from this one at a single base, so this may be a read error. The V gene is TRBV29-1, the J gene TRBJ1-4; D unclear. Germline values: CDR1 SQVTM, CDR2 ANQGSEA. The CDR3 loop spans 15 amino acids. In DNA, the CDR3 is TGCAGCGTTGAAGATCTCGCCTCAACTAATGGAAAACTGTTTTTT. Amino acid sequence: CSVEDLASTNGKLFF.

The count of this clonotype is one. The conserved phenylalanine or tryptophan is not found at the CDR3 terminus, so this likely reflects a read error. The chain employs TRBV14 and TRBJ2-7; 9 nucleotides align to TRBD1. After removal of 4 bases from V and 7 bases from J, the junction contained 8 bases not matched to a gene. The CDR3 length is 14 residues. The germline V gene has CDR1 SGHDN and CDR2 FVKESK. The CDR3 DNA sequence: TGTGCCAGCAGCCTTCAATCGACAGGGGGGGAGCAGTACTCC. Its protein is CASSLQSTGGEQYS.